This entry lists 22 T cell receptor beta chains sequenced from one sample in a study of T cells in Graves' hyperthyroidism and ophthalmopathy. Template material for amplifying TCR beta CDR3 regions consisted of RNA transcripts. The TCR CDR3 first-round RT-PCR relied on the HTBI primer set. One entry per CDR3 protein, called by TCRdb with MiXCR from the multiplex PCR reads. This table holds about 260,000 distinct CDR3 sequences, around 22% found once. Material: blood. These TCRs come from a young man with Graves' ophthalmopathy.

J is TRBJ2-1 and V is TRBV6-5, with TRBD2 matching over 9 bases. The length of the CDR3 is 16 residues. The junction had 7 bases not matched to a gene; V was cut back by 0 bases and J by 7 bases. In germline, CDR1 is MNHEY, CDR2 SVGAGI. CDR3 coding DNA: TGTGCCAGCAGTTACTCGAGTCTAGCGGGATATAATGAGCAGTTCTTC. It translates to CASSYSSLAGYNEQFF.

The rearrangement joins TRBV11-2 to TRBJ1-6, with a tentative D call TRBD1 (5 bases). The germline gives CDR1 SGHAT, CDR2 FQNNGV. This CDR3 has 16 amino acids. Trimming removed 4 bases from V and 14 bases from J, with 24 bases in between. The CDR3 here is CASSSTFQGRGGTLHF. The CDR3, as DNA: TGTGCCAGCAGCTCCACCTTCCAGGGTCGGGGCGGAACCCTCCACTTT.

This clonotype was seen a few times. The chain is built from TRBV29-1 and TRBJ1-1; perhaps TRBD1 as D (5 bases). The V gene lost 3 bases and the J gene lost 5 bases, with 16 bases spanning the gap. Germline CDR1 reads SQVTM; CDR2 reads ANQGSEA. CDR3 size: 14 residues. The CDR3 here is CSVDSGTAGTEAFF. CDR3 nucleotide sequence: TGCAGCGTTGACTCCGGGACGGCGGGGACTGAAGCTTTCTTT.

This clonotype was detected many times. The V and J genes are TRBV9 and TRBJ2-7, with 7 bases that match TRBD1. This CDR3 is 13 amino acids long. Germline CDR1 and CDR2: SGDLS and YYNGEE. After removal of 8 bases from V and 2 bases from J, the junction contained 7 bases not matched to a gene. The CDR3 DNA is TGTGCCAGTTCCGGGCAGGGGGCCTACGAGCAGTACTTC. Protein product: CASSGQGAYEQYF.

The chain employs TRBV6-4 and TRBJ1-2; D unresolved. The CDR3 covers 14 residues. Germline V lookup: CDR1 MRHNA, CDR2 SNTAGT. V lost 5 bases and J 7 bases, leaving 17 bases between the germline ends. CDR3 sequence: CASSTGMESGGYTF. The CDR3 bases are TGTGCCAGCAGTACCGGTATGGAATCGGGTGGCTACACCTTC.

The rearrangement joins TRBV20-1 to TRBJ2-1, with 10 bases fitting TRBD2. Germline CDR1 and CDR2: DFQATT and SNEGSKA (reference sequence). This CDR3 has 15 residues. The V gene end was trimmed by 1 base and the J gene end by 2 bases; junction bases not matched to a gene: 2. In nucleotides, the CDR3 is TGCAGTGCTAGAGGCCTAGCGGGAGCCTACAATGAGCAGTTCTTC. It encodes CSARGLAGAYNEQFF.

The CDR3 DNA is TGTGCCAGCAGCTTAGCCCGGGGGCACAATGAGCAGTTCTTC. It translates to CASSLARGHNEQFF. The genes are TRBV7-9 and TRBJ2-1, with D possibly called TRBD1 or TRBD2 (6 bases each). The CDR3 extends over 14 amino acids. V was clipped by 0 bases and J by 5 bases, with 8 bases between them. Germline V gene lookup returns CDR1 SEHNR and CDR2 FQNEAQ (reference sequence). The full variable domain, with the rest looked up from reference TRBV7-9 and TRBJ2-1, is DTGVSQNPRHKITKRGQNVTFRCDPISEHNRLYWYRQTLGQGPEFLTYFQNEAQLEKSRLLSDRFSAERPKGSFSTLEIQRTEQGDSAMYLCASSLARGHNEQFFGPGTRLTVL.

The rearrangement uses TRBV4-1 and TRBJ2-7; possible D gene TRBD1, 5 bases. There are 16 residues in the CDR3. V gave up 1 base and J gave up 2 bases, with 15 bases separating them. Germline V gene lookup returns CDR1 MGHRA and CDR2 YSYEKL. CDR3 sequence: CASSQGGQGSAYEQYF. In nucleotides, the CDR3 is TGCGCCAGCAGCCAAGGGGGTCAGGGCTCAGCCTACGAGCAGTACTTC.

This clonotype has ten or more counts. V usage is TRBV3-1 and J usage is TRBJ1-1; no reliable D call. Germline loops: CDR1 LGHDT, CDR2 YNNKEL (reference sequence). This CDR3 has 13 amino acids. The V and J ends lost 2 bases and 4 bases respectively, with 8 bases between them. The CDR3 region has the DNA TGTGCCAGCAGCCAAACGAAGGGCACTGAAGCTTTCTTT. It is translated as CASSQTKGTEAFF.

The rearrangement links TRBV11-3 to TRBJ2-7; D is uncertain. Germline CDR1 SGHNT, CDR2 YENEEA. Trimming took 4 bases from V and 3 from J, leaving 13 bases between them. The CDR3 is made up of 14 amino acids. CDR3 DNA: TGTGCCAGCAGCTCCCGAACAGAGCTCTACGAGCAGTACTTC. This gives the protein CASSSRTELYEQYF.

The gene calls are TRBV5-1 and TRBJ2-5; 7 bases map to TRBD1. Per the germline V gene, CDR1 is SGHRS and CDR2 is YFSETQ. This CDR3 contains 17 residues. The J segment lost 5 bases and the V segment lost 4 bases, leaving 17 bases of the junction unmatched. CDR3 sequence: CASSEEPTGSMTETQYF. Here the CDR3 DNA reads TGCGCCAGCAGCGAGGAACCGACAGGGAGTATGACGGAGACCCAGTACTTC.

This clonotype was counted only a few times. Given the absence of the conserved phenylalanine or tryptophan at the CDR3 end, a read error is likely. The DNA for the CDR3 is TGTGCCAGCAGCCACTCGGTCGGGATGGGGGAGACCCAGTACCTC. It encodes CASSHSVGMGETQYL. V gene TRBV3-1 combines with J gene TRBJ2-5; weak D call: TRBD2 (5 bases). From germline, CDR1 is LGHDT and CDR2 YNNKEL (reference sequence). The V and J ends lost 3 bases and 5 bases respectively, with 16 bases between them. This CDR3 comprises 15 residues.

This clonotype was seen repeatedly, ten times or more. The V and J genes are TRBV3-1 and TRBJ2-1; tentative D call: TRBD2 (6 bases). Deletions cut 2 bases from V and 2 bases from J, with 10 bases between. Germline V lookup: CDR1 LGHDT, CDR2 YNNKEL (reference sequence). CDR3 length: 15 amino acids. CDR3 sequence: CASSQNGSPYNEQFF. CDR3 DNA: TGTGCCAGCAGCCAAAACGGGAGCCCCTACAATGAGCAGTTCTTC.

This clonotype occurred a few times. V is TRBV3-1 and J is TRBJ2-7; 9 bases line up with TRBD1. The CDR3 is 14 residues long. The V gene end was trimmed by 5 bases and the J gene end by 7 bases; junction bases not matched to a gene: 9. Looked up from germline, CDR1 is LGHDT and CDR2 is YNNKEL (reference sequence). CDR3 region: CASSFRTGAREQYF. CDR3 sequence (DNA): TGTGCCAGCAGCTTTCGGACAGGGGCTAGAGAGCAGTACTTC.

CDR3 in amino acids: CSVALASGVEQYF. As DNA, the CDR3 is TGCAGCGTGGCCCTAGCGTCCGGGGTCGAGCAGTACTTC. This sequence joins TRBV29-1 and TRBJ2-7; D perhaps matches TRBD2 (6 bases). Trimming cost V 6 bases and J 6 bases, with 18 bases left between them. The CDR3 extends over 13 amino acids. Germline CDR1 is SQVTM and CDR2 is ANQGSEA.

This clonotype was seen many times. The J gene is TRBJ2-7, the V gene TRBV6-1, with D perhaps TRBD1 (5 bases). Germline V gene lookup returns CDR1 MNHNS and CDR2 SASEGT. CDR3 length: 13 residues. Trimming took off 10 bases at V and 4 bases at J, with 17 bases between the two ends. CDR3 residues: CATQASALYEQYF. Here the CDR3 DNA reads TGTGCCACACAGGCATCAGCGTTATACGAGCAGTACTTC.

At least ten counts were recorded for this clonotype. In nucleotides, the CDR3 is TGCGCCAGCAGCACCAAGGGCTACTCCTACGAGCAGTACTTC. It specifies CASSTKGYSYEQYF. The chain combines TRBV5-1 with TRBJ2-7; D is unresolved. CDR1 is SGHRS, CDR2 YFSETQ, per germline. Trimming cost V 4 bases and J 0 bases, with 11 bases left between them. This CDR3 spans 14 amino acids.

Here the CDR3 reads CASSVSGGNQETQYF. As DNA, the CDR3 is TGTGCCAGCAGCGTTTCGGGAGGGAACCAAGAGACCCAGTACTTC. V usage is TRBV9 and J usage is TRBJ2-5; 8 nucleotides agree with TRBD2. This CDR3 has 15 amino acids. Trimming cost V 2 bases and J 0 bases; bases outside gene matches: 3. CDR1 and CDR2 from the germline V gene are SGDLS and YYNGEE.

This sequence joins TRBV5-1 and TRBJ1-2; D might be TRBD1 (6 bases). The ends were cut back, 2 bases at V and 6 bases at J, with 14 bases in the middle. The CDR3 loop spans 14 amino acids. Germline V gene sequence: CDR1 SGHRS, CDR2 YFSETQ. This CDR3 reads CASSFPRDRNGYTF. The CDR3 DNA follows: TGCGCCAGCAGCTTTCCTCGAGACAGGAATGGCTACACCTTC.

This clonotype was detected many times. The rearrangement joins TRBV2 to TRBJ1-1; 8 bases line up with TRBD1. This CDR3 spans 12 amino acids. Germline assignment: CDR1 SNHLY and CDR2 FYNNEI. J lost 14 bases, V lost 2 bases, and 7 bases had no gene match. In DNA, the CDR3 is TGTGCCAGCAGTGAATATGGGACAGGAGGGTTCTTT. This sequence encodes CASSEYGTGGFF.

The CDR3 DNA reads TGTGCCAGCAGTTACCGGGGAGGAGAAGACCTTGAAGCTTTCTTT. It translates to CASSYRGGEDLEAFF. The chain links TRBV6-6 to TRBJ1-1; D call uncertain. V lost 2 bases to trimming and J lost 7 bases, with 17 bases between them. The CDR3 spans 15 residues. From germline, CDR1 is MNHNY and CDR2 SVGAGI (reference sequence).

The chain uses TRBV6-1 and TRBJ2-7, with 7 bases aligning to TRBD2. After removal of 6 bases from V and 3 bases from J, the junction contained 8 bases not matched to a gene. Germline V gene lookup returns CDR1 MNHNS and CDR2 SASEGT. This CDR3 spans 14 amino acids. CDR3 bases: TGTGCCAGCAGAGTTACTAGCGCTAACTACGAGCAGTACTTC. It yields the protein CASRVTSANYEQYF.